The 27 T cell receptor beta chains in this list originate from one sample, sequenced in a study of shared clonotypes between healthy human individuals. Assay: immunoSEQ multiplex PCR; the TCRdb copy retains only in-frame clones and omits some. The sample lists hundreds of thousands of clones, roughly 91% occurring once. The sample was memory CD8+ T cells sorted from blood. Subset of the sample: CD45RO+ cells pooled with CCR7-negative TemRA cells. Receptors were obtained from a man younger than 35 in good health.

The chain couples TRBV4-1 to TRBJ2-7, with 7 positions matching TRBD1. CDR3 size: 15 residues. V trimming: 4 bases; J trimming: 3 bases; junction bases outside the gene matches: 9. The germline CDR1 and CDR2 sequences are MGHRA and YSYEKL. CDR3 residues: CASSPRAGTDYEQYF. The DNA of the CDR3 is TGCGCCAGCAGCCCTCGGGCCGGGACAGACTACGAGCAGTACTTC.

This chain links TRBV4-3 with TRBJ2-7, with TRBD2 matching 10 bases. CDR1 and CDR2 from the germline V gene are LGHNA and YSLEER. V lost 0 bases to trimming and J lost 3 bases; unmatched junction nucleotides: 2. The length of the CDR3 is 15 residues. The CDR3 protein is CASSQERTSGYEQYF. CDR3 sequence (DNA): TGCGCCAGCAGCCAAGAGAGGACTAGCGGCTACGAGCAGTACTTC.

The chain uses TRBV7-2 and TRBJ2-1, with 7 positions matching TRBD2. The V and J ends lost 5 bases and 4 bases, in that order; junction bases with no gene match: 8. CDR1 and CDR2 (germline): SGHTA, FQGNSA. The CDR3 spans 15 residues. CDR3 nucleotides: TGTGCCAGCAGCCCGATAGCGGGTAATTACAATGAGCAGTTCTTC. Translation gives CASSPIAGNYNEQFF.

This sequence joins TRBV5-4 and TRBJ2-7; the match to TRBD2 covers 10 bases. The CDR3 has 16 amino acids. CDR1 SGHNT and CDR2 YYREEE come from the germline V gene (reference sequence). Losses at the gene ends were 0 bases for V and 2 bases for J; bases not matched to a gene: 5. The CDR3 is CASSLGSSGGTYEQYF. As DNA, the CDR3 is TGTGCCAGCAGCTTGGGATCTAGCGGGGGCACCTACGAGCAGTACTTC.

V is TRBV25-1 and J is TRBJ2-2; the D gene could be TRBD1 or TRBD2 (6 bases each). CDR3 length: 16 amino acids. Trimming left V 4 bases short and J 6 bases short, with 18 bases between. Germline loops: CDR1 MGHDK, CDR2 SYGVNS. CDR3 amino acids: CASSGGPGARAGELFF. The CDR3 DNA reads TGTGCCAGCAGTGGGGGACCGGGGGCGCGGGCCGGGGAGCTGTTTTTT.

This chain joins TRBV10-1 and TRBJ2-7; D unclear. Germline V gives CDR1 WNHNN, CDR2 SYGVQD (reference sequence). The V end lost 3 bases, the J end lost 2 bases, and 11 bases lay between the germline ends. The CDR3 loop spans 14 amino acids. Here the CDR3 reads CASSDSDPAYEQYF. Written as DNA, the CDR3 is TGCGCCAGCAGTGATTCGGACCCAGCCTACGAGCAGTACTTC.

The J gene is TRBJ2-7, the V gene TRBV27; either TRBD1 or TRBD2 may supply D (5 bases each). The CDR3 extends over 16 amino acids. Germline values: CDR1 MNHEY, CDR2 SMNVEV (reference sequence). The V gene lost 5 bases and the J gene lost 0 bases, with 17 bases spanning the gap. The CDR3 bases are TGTGCCAGCAGTCCCCAGTGGGGACGAACCTCCTACGAGCAGTACTTC. The encoded protein is CASSPQWGRTSYEQYF.

V gene TRBV10-2 combines with J gene TRBJ2-5; 10 nucleotides align to TRBD2. V shed 4 bases and J 2 bases; nucleotides not matched to a gene: 7. The CDR3 consists of 16 residues. Germline-derived CDR1 and CDR2 are WSHSY and SAAADI. The CDR3 region has the DNA TGCGCCAGCAGTGCAGGGACTAGCGTGAGGCAAGAGACCCAGTACTTC. Its protein is CASSAGTSVRQETQYF.

The rearrangement links TRBV25-1 to TRBJ2-5; 10 bases agree with TRBD2. This CDR3 region has 16 residues. Germline V CDR1 and CDR2: MGHDK, SYGVNS. V dropped 4 bases and J dropped 2; count of bases not matched to a gene: 7. This CDR3 reads CASSALAGEDQETQYF. The DNA for the CDR3 is TGTGCCAGCAGTGCCCTAGCGGGAGAAGATCAAGAGACCCAGTACTTC.

J is TRBJ2-3 and V is TRBV27; 8 positions agree with TRBD1. CDR1 is MNHEY, CDR2 SMNVEV, per germline (reference sequence). This CDR3 contains 15 residues. V was pared by 3 bases and J by 6 bases, with 8 bases of the junction left unmatched. Here the CDR3 DNA reads TGTGCCAGCAGTTTCGGACAGGGTAGTAAGGATACGCAGTATTTT. This codes for CASSFGQGSKDTQYF.

The chain employs TRBV13 and TRBJ2-1, with 7 nucleotides matching TRBD2. After removal of 5 bases from V and 0 bases from J, the junction contained 10 bases not matched to a gene. The CDR3 has 17 residues. The germline V gene encodes CDR1 PRHDT and CDR2 FYEKMQ (reference sequence). DNA of the CDR3: TGTGCCAGCAGCCCCCCAAGCGGGAAACTCTCCTACAATGAGCAGTTCTTC. Its translation: CASSPPSGKLSYNEQFF. The full variable domain, with the rest looked up from reference TRBV13 and TRBJ2-1, is AAGVIQSPRHLIKEKRETATLKCYPIPRHDTVYWYQQGPGQDPQFLISFYEKMQSDKGSIPDRFSAQQFSDYHSELNMSSLELGDSALYFCASSPPSGKLSYNEQFFGPGTRLTVL.

This sequence joins TRBV13 and TRBJ1-2; maybe TRBD1 (5 bases). Germline values: CDR1 PRHDT, CDR2 FYEKMQ (reference sequence). V was shortened by 3 bases and J by 6 bases, with 20 bases between the two germline ends. The CDR3 runs 16 residues. The CDR3 sequence is CASSFNLGEVADGYTF. CDR3 DNA: TGTGCCAGCAGCTTTAATTTGGGGGAGGTCGCGGATGGCTACACCTTC.

This chain uses TRBV28 with TRBJ2-1, with a weak D call TRBD2 (5 bases). The CDR3 is 13 amino acids. Trimming cost V 6 bases and J 5 bases, with 11 bases left between them. From germline, CDR1 is MDHEN and CDR2 SYDVKM. The CDR3 is CASRPTGNNEQFF. Here the CDR3 DNA reads TGTGCCAGCAGGCCCACGGGGAACAATGAGCAGTTCTTC.

V is TRBV27 and J is TRBJ1-1; the D is unclear. The length of the CDR3 is 14 residues. V shed 3 bases and J shed 1 base, with 9 bases lying between them. Germline V CDR1 and CDR2: MNHEY, SMNVEV (reference sequence). In DNA, the CDR3 is TGTGCCAGCAGTTTGCGGAAGGGGAACACTGAAGCTTTCTTT. Its translation: CASSLRKGNTEAFF.

This clone was picked up one time. The rearrangement links TRBV13 to TRBJ1-2; no definite D call. V gave up 3 bases and J gave up 8 bases, with 10 bases separating them. Looked up from germline, CDR1 is PRHDT and CDR2 is FYEKMQ (reference sequence). The CDR3 contains 12 residues. The CDR3 bases are TGTGCCAGCAGCTTCGGGTTGGGCGGCTACACCTTC. Protein product: CASSFGLGGYTF. The full variable domain, its missing parts supplied by reference TRBV13 and TRBJ1-2, is AAGVIQSPRHLIKEKRETATLKCYPIPRHDTVYWYQQGPGQDPQFLISFYEKMQSDKGSIPDRFSAQQFSDYHSELNMSSLELGDSALYFCASSFGLGGYTFGSGTRLTVV.

The CDR3 DNA is TGTGCCAGCTCCTTCGGGGGGACTGGGGAGACCCAGTACTTC. Translating gives CASSFGGTGETQYF. The J gene is TRBJ2-5, the V gene TRBV5-4; TRBD2 agrees at 7 bases. V shed 7 bases and J 5 bases; nucleotides not matched to a gene: 11. Germline V CDR1 and CDR2: SGHNT, YYREEE (reference sequence). This CDR3 has 14 amino acids.

The chain couples TRBV29-1 to TRBJ2-7; D is uncertain. This CDR3 has 11 amino acids. Germline CDR1 SQVTM, CDR2 ANQGSEA. Deletions cut 2 bases from V and 6 bases from J, with 8 bases between. CDR3 residues: CSVERSAEQYF. The CDR3 coding sequence is TGCAGCGTTGAACGGTCAGCCGAGCAGTACTTC.

The chain employs TRBV7-8 and TRBJ1-2; 8 positions agree with TRBD1. CDR3 length: 14 amino acids. V trimming: 4 bases; J trimming: 8 bases; junction bases outside the gene matches: 9. Germline V gene data show CDR1 as SGHVS and CDR2 as FQNEAQ. Here the CDR3 reads CASSWKTGVGGYTF. As DNA, the CDR3 is TGTGCCAGCAGCTGGAAGACAGGGGTCGGAGGCTACACCTTC.

The chain has TRBV28 and TRBJ1-5; 7 nucleotides line up with TRBD1. The junction had 8 bases not matched to a gene; V was cut back by 10 bases and J by 2 bases. This CDR3 has 14 amino acids. The germline gives CDR1 MDHEN, CDR2 SYDVKM. The CDR3 loop is CAIAQGPRNQPQHF. The CDR3, as DNA: TGTGCCATCGCACAGGGGCCCCGCAATCAGCCCCAGCATTTT.

The chain links TRBV27 to TRBJ2-3, with D perhaps TRBD2 (5 bases). There are 14 residues in the CDR3. Trimming removed 5 bases at V and 3 bases at J, with 12 bases between. The germline V gene has CDR1 MNHEY and CDR2 SMNVEV (reference sequence). CDR3 nucleotides: TGTGCCAGCAGTCTCGCGACTATGACAGATACGCAGTATTTT. Translating gives CASSLATMTDTQYF.

The chain recombines TRBV6-1 with TRBJ2-7; D remains ambiguous. Deletions cut 5 bases from V and 4 bases from J, with 12 bases between. This CDR3 is 13 amino acids long. Germline CDR1 is MNHNS and CDR2 is SASEGT. CDR3 protein: CASSQLKLYEQYF. CDR3 DNA sequence: TGTGCCAGCAGTCAGCTCAAACTTTACGAGCAGTACTTC.

The chain joins TRBV11-2 to TRBJ1-1; no definite D call. This CDR3 is 11 amino acids long. Germline CDR1 and CDR2: SGHAT and FQNNGV. Between the trimmed V and J ends, which lost 1 base and 4 bases, there was a span of 1 base. DNA for the CDR3: TGTGCCAGCAGCTTAGTCACTGAAGCTTTCTTT. Translated: CASSLVTEAFF.

The gene calls are TRBV6-5 and TRBJ2-7; D is ambiguous. Germline V gene sequence: CDR1 MNHEY, CDR2 SVGAGI. Trimming removed 3 bases at V and 0 bases at J, with 9 bases between. CDR3 length equals 14 residues. The CDR3 spells CASSYPGSSYEQYF. The DNA for the CDR3 is TGTGCCAGCAGTTATCCGGGCAGCTCCTACGAGCAGTACTTC.

Details on this clone: At one boundary the junction diverges from the germline segment, which might be a read error. The gene calls are TRBV4-3 and TRBJ2-1; 9 nucleotides align to TRBD2. The CDR3 length is 16 residues. Germline V gives CDR1 LGHNA, CDR2 YSLEER. The CDR3: CTSSQEGTSLYNEQFF. The CDR3 DNA is TGCACCAGCAGCCAAGAGGGGACTAGCCTCTACAATGAGCAGTTCTTC.

The V call is TRBV11-2, the J call TRBJ2-5; possible D gene TRBD1, 5 bases. The CDR3 extends over 13 amino acids. CDR1 and CDR2 from the germline V gene are SGHAT and FQNNGV. The V gene lost 5 bases and the J gene lost 1 base, with 8 bases spanning the gap. CDR3 nucleotide sequence: TGTGCCAGCAGCATACAGGTCCAAGAGACCCAGTACTTC. It codes for CASSIQVQETQYF.

The CDR3 reads CASSLVGSGASYNEQFF. Written as DNA, the CDR3 is TGCGCCAGCAGCTTGGTGGGTAGCGGGGCTTCCTACAATGAGCAGTTCTTC. The rearrangement joins TRBV5-1 to TRBJ2-1; 8 bases match TRBD2. The germline gives CDR1 SGHRS, CDR2 YFSETQ. V was clipped by 0 bases and J by 1 base; unmatched bases: 6. This CDR3 comprises 17 residues.

CDR3 bases: TGTGCCAGCGGCCTGGGGACAGGGTTTTTT. The encoded protein is CASGLGTGFF. J is TRBJ1-4 and V is TRBV6-6, with 8 bases matching TRBD1. The V gene end was trimmed by 8 bases and the J gene end by 16 bases; junction bases not matched to a gene: 6. This CDR3 contains 10 residues. CDR1 and CDR2 from the germline V gene are MNHNY and SVGAGI (reference sequence).